This is a list of T cell receptor beta chains from one sample in a study of human T cells and chemical hapten exposure. Each CDR3 protein is one row after TCRdb ran MiXCR on the RACE reads. The table shows 95,000 to 100,000 distinct CDR3 sequences, with approximately 10% occurring only once. Sequencing was performed on whole blood, taken in connection with sensitization to the hapten diphenylcyclopropenone (DPC). These receptors all come from a woman aged 55 to 70 with alopecia areata. Some clones in this sample may be carry-over from other donors' samples. Each CDR3 is given with its conserved first and last residue. D genes are given only for firm matches. Expanded clones are given a class, and other clones once, few, many or no size at all.

TRBJ2-7 | TRBV10-3 | NA | few | CAISESGRGPIYEQYF | TGTGCCATCAGTGAGTCGGGGAGGGGGCCGATCTACGAGCAGTACTTC
TRBJ2-2 | TRBV24-1 | NA | many | CATSDPFSGTGELFF | TGTGCCACCAGTGATCCCTTTAGTGGCACCGGGGAGCTGTTTTTT
TRBJ1-6 | TRBV7-4 | NA | many | CASSLGLPDHHSPLHF | TGTGCCAGCAGCTTAGGTTTACCGGACCACCATTCACCCCTCCACTTT
TRBJ1-4 | TRBV30 | NA | few | CAWSVRTGIYEKLFF | TGTGCCTGGAGTGTACGCACAGGGATCTATGAAAAACTGTTTTTT
TRBJ1-1 | TRBV25-1 | NA | NA | CASSDFGGGSTEAFF | TGTGCCAGCAGTGATTTTGGGGGGGGTAGCACTGAAGCTTTCTTT
TRBJ2-1 | TRBV20-1 | TRBD1 | many | CSAGRPPGQGEGEQFF | TGCAGTGCCGGAAGGCCGCCGGGACAGGGGGAGGGTGAGCAGTTCTTC
TRBJ1-5 | TRBV7-7 | TRBD1 | many | CASSSAEETGATLRNQPQHF | TGTGCTAGCAGCTCCGCCGAGGAGACAGGGGCAACACTTAGAAATCAGCCCCAGCATTTT
TRBJ1-2 | TRBV2 | NA | many | CASTAPPGTYTF | TGTGCCAGCACTGCTCCACCAGGAACCTACACCTTC
TRBJ2-7 | TRBV6-6 | TRBD1 | many | CASSYDRVGYEQYF | TGTGCCAGCAGTTACGACAGGGTAGGCTACGAGCAGTACTTC
TRBJ2-7 | TRBV5-1 | NA | many | CASSLTVPRGEQYF | TGCGCCAGCAGCCTGACCGTTCCCAGGGGCGAGCAGTACTTC
TRBJ2-1 | TRBV7-2 | TRBD2 | many | CASSPRGLAKSSSYNEQFF | TGTGCCAGCAGCCCCCGGGGACTAGCGAAGTCGAGCTCCTACAATGAGCAGTTCTTC
TRBJ2-3 | TRBV7-8 | NA | few | CASSFLDWSTDTQYF | TGTGCCAGCAGCTTTCTCGACTGGAGCACAGATACGCAGTATTTT
TRBJ2-1 | TRBV29-1 | TRBD1 | NA | CSVGAGTGSYNEQFF | TGCAGCGTTGGGGCCGGGACAGGGTCCTACAATGAGCAGTTCTTC
TRBJ1-5 | TRBV12-3/TRBV12-4 | TRBD1 | many | CASNQGAFQPQHF | TGTGCCAGTAACCAGGGGGCATTTCAGCCCCAGCATTTT
TRBJ1-5 | TRBV5-5 | NA | many | CASSLYTDGQPQHF | TGTGCCAGCAGCTTATACACGGACGGCCAGCCCCAGCATTTT
TRBJ2-7 | TRBV3-1 | NA | few | CASSQDFSGSYEQYF | TGTGCCAGCAGCCAAGATTTTTCCGGCTCCTACGAGCAGTACTTC
TRBJ1-3 | TRBV20-1 | NA | NA | CSAREQFSGNTIYF | TGCAGTGCTAGAGAACAGTTCTCTGGAAACACCATATATTTT
TRBJ2-7 | TRBV7-6 | TRBD2 | few | CASSQSSGYEQYF | TGTGCCAGCAGCCAGTCTAGCGGCTACGAGCAGTACTTC
TRBJ1-5 | TRBV5-1 | TRBD1 | many | CASSPPDRVDQPQHF | TGCGCCAGCAGCCCCCCTGACAGGGTAGACCAGCCCCAGCATTTT
TRBJ1-2 | TRBV10-3 | NA | many | CAISGSGTPTNYGYTF | TGTGCCATCAGTGGGTCCGGGACGCCAACTAACTATGGCTACACCTTC
TRBJ1-5 | TRBV2 | NA | many | CASSEGQTNQPQHF | TGTGCCAGCAGTGAAGGACAGACAAATCAGCCCCAGCATTTT
TRBJ2-7 | TRBV13 | NA | many | CASSAGQPYEQYF | TGTGCCAGCAGCGCGGGACAGCCCTACGAGCAGTACTTC
TRBJ1-5 | TRBV7-2 | NA | many | CASSLVWDQPQHF | TGTGCCAGCAGCTTAGTATGGGACCAGCCCCAGCATTTT
TRBJ1-2 | TRBV2 | NA | many | CASREIATRENYGYTF | TGTGCCAGCAGGGAGATAGCAACCAGGGAGAACTATGGCTACACCTTC
TRBJ1-3 | TRBV5-1 | NA | many | CASSLATSGNTIYF | TGCGCCAGCAGCTTGGCCACCTCTGGAAACACCATATATTTT
TRBJ2-3 | TRBV3-1 | NA | few | CASSQEGWGYPAHTQYF | TGTGCCAGCAGCCAAGAAGGATGGGGCTATCCCGCCCATACGCAGTATTTT
TRBJ1-2 | TRBV11-2 | NA | many | CASSKQGFRGYTF | TGTGCCAGCAGCAAACAGGGATTTCGGGGCTACACCTTC
TRBJ2-7 | TRBV20-1 | TRBD1 | many | CSARNRDRYYEQYF | TGCAGTGCTAGAAACCGGGACAGATACTACGAGCAGTACTTC
TRBJ1-5 | TRBV20-1 | TRBD1 | few | CSAQGGRASNQPQHF | TGCAGTGCTCAGGGGGGCAGAGCTAGCAATCAGCCCCAGCATTTT
TRBJ2-4 | TRBV12-3/TRBV12-4 | TRBD2 | few | CASSFTSGGQNIQYF | TGTGCCAGCAGTTTCACTAGCGGGGGGCAAAACATTCAGTACTTC
TRBJ2-5 | TRBV7-6 | TRBD2 | many | CASSGLAGAFGTQYF | TGTGCCAGCAGCGGACTAGCGGGGGCGTTTGGGACCCAGTACTTC
TRBJ2-7 | TRBV3-1 | NA | many | CASSRGWARTYEQYF | TGTGCCAGCAGTCGAGGATGGGCAAGGACCTACGAGCAGTACTTC
TRBJ1-4 | TRBV7-8 | NA | NA | CASSLVRASTATNEKLFF | TGTGCCAGCAGCTTAGTAAGGGCCTCTACCGCAACTAATGAAAAACTGTTTTTT
TRBJ2-7 | TRBV20-1 | NA | few | CSARRTEDEQYF | TGCAGTGCTAGAAGGACCGAAGACGAGCAGTACTTC
TRBJ2-3 | TRBV27 | TRBD2 | few | CASSLGLAGFDTQYF | TGTGCCAGCAGTTTGGGACTAGCGGGGTTCGATACGCAGTATTTT
TRBJ1-5 | TRBV4-2 | NA | few | CASSQDWGPNQPQHF | TGTGCCAGCAGCCAAGATTGGGGACCGAATCAGCCCCAGCATTTT
TRBJ2-3 | TRBV5-5 | TRBD2 | many | CAGGAGEYTDTQYF | TGTGCCGGGGGAGCGGGGGAGTACACAGATACGCAGTATTTT
TRBJ2-1 | TRBV3-1 | TRBD2 | many | CASSQEAGGLYDEQFF | TGTGCCAGCAGCCAAGAAGCGGGGGGGCTTTATGATGAGCAGTTCTTC
TRBJ1-4 | TRBV7-9 | NA | few | CASSTRQVEKLFF | TGTGCCAGCAGCACGAGACAGGTTGAAAAACTGTTTTTT
TRBJ1-3 | TRBV2 | NA | NA | CASSRDNLSANTIYF | TGTGCCAGCAGTCGGGACAACCTCTCTGCAAACACCATATATTTT